The 14 T cell receptor beta chains presented below share a single source sample, sequenced in a study of CXCR3-negative and CXCR3-positive naive CD8 T cells. No antigen is known for these receptors. General study results and limits: CXCR3-expressing naive cells carried TRB CDR3s more hydrophobic than those of CXCR3-negative naive cells.

With UMI labels, 5' RACE was used to prepare the TRB cDNA libraries. Following a re-call of the 5' RACE reads, TCRdb has one entry per CDR3 protein and lacks DNA. Its table lists roughly 99,000 distinct CDR3 sequences. The sample comprised naive CXCR3+ CD8+ T cells from blood. Subset in this sample: CD45RO-CCR7+CD27+CD95- naive CD8+ T cells expressing CXCR3 (TNR3+). The receptor set was obtained from a human donor in good health. Some clones in this sample may be carry-over from other donors' samples.

The chain carries TRBV29-1 and TRBJ1-1. This CDR3 comprises 15 residues. Germline CDR1 SQVTM, CDR2 ANQGSEA. CDR3 sequence reads: CSVETWVLMNTEAFF. Full variable domain (rest looked up from reference TRBV29-1 and TRBJ1-1): SAVISQKPSRDICQRGTSLTIQCQVDSQVTMMFWYRQQPGQSLTLIATANQGSEATYESGFVIDKFPISRPNLTFSTLTVSNMSPEDSSIYLCSVETWVLMNTEAFFGQGTRLTVV.

The V call is TRBV5-1, the J call TRBJ1-1; the D call of TRBD1 rests on TCRdb alone, since no DNA is present to check it. This CDR3 has 18 residues. Germline-derived CDR1 and CDR2 are SGHRS and YFSETQ. This chain's CDR3 is CASSLWKGQGAQDTEAFF.

This chain uses TRBV29-1 with TRBJ2-1; no DNA is available, so the TRBD1 call from TCRdb remains unchecked. Germline V gene data show CDR1 as SQVTM and CDR2 as ANQGSEA. This CDR3 is built from 14 residues. CDR3 protein: CSVVPGQGRDEQFF.

CDR3 amino acids: CASSFRGSGNTIYF. V and J are TRBV28 and TRBJ1-3. The CDR3 totals 14 residues. The germline V gene has CDR1 MDHEN and CDR2 SYDVKM. The full variable domain, its missing parts supplied by reference TRBV28 and TRBJ1-3, is DVKVTQSSRYLVKRTGEKVFLECVQDMDHENMFWYRQDPGLGLRLIYFSYDVKMKEKGDIPEGYSVSREKKERFSLILESASTNQTSMYLCASSFRGSGNTIYFGEGSWLTVV.

J is TRBJ2-2 and V is TRBV6-2 or TRBV6-3. Germline CDR1 and CDR2: MNHEY and SVGEGT. CDR3 length: 11 amino acids. CDR3 in amino acids: CASSYSGELIF.

The rearrangement links TRBV9 to TRBJ1-4; TCRdb's D call of TRBD1 is untestable without DNA. CDR1 SGDLS and CDR2 YYNGEE come from the germline V gene. The CDR3 has 17 residues. Here the CDR3 reads CASSDATGALANEKLFF.

The rearrangement links TRBV5-1 to TRBJ2-1; TCRdb's D call of TRBD1 is untestable without DNA. The CDR3 extends over 16 amino acids. Germline loops: CDR1 SGHRS, CDR2 YFSETQ. CDR3 loop: CASSLHRSSSYNEQFF.

The V and J genes are TRBV4-1 and TRBJ2-7; TCRdb's assignment of TRBD1 cannot be checked, as there is no DNA. The CDR3 consists of 14 residues. The germline V gene encodes CDR1 MGHRA and CDR2 YSYEKL. CDR3 residues: CASSQGGGTYEQYF.

This sequence joins TRBV7-9 and TRBJ2-7; absent DNA, TCRdb's TRBD1 call cannot be checked. Germline assignment: CDR1 SEHNR and CDR2 FQNEAQ (reference sequence). The CDR3 loop spans 16 amino acids. The chain's CDR3 is CASSPPEGEETYEQYF.

This chain connects TRBV29-1 to TRBJ2-1; TCRdb lists TRBD2, though no DNA is available to test this call. The CDR3 length is 15 residues. Germline V gives CDR1 SQVTM, CDR2 ANQGSEA. CDR3 sequence reads: CSVDVSLAGPSGQFF.

This chain uses TRBV24-1 with TRBJ2-2. Germline lookup yields CDR1 KGHDR and CDR2 SFDVKD. This CDR3 spans 15 amino acids. This chain's CDR3 is CATSDLSSNTGELFF.

V and J are TRBV27 and TRBJ2-7. CDR1 and CDR2 from the germline V gene are MNHEY and SMNVEV (reference sequence). There are 11 residues in the CDR3. The CDR3 loop is CATRSYYEQYF.

The chain employs TRBV29-1 and TRBJ2-7. Germline values: CDR1 SQVTM, CDR2 ANQGSEA. The CDR3 spans 11 residues. The CDR3: CSVEDSYEQYF.

The gene calls are TRBV19 and TRBJ2-6; the D call from TCRdb, TRBD1, cannot be confirmed without DNA. Germline CDR1 reads LNHDA; CDR2 reads SQIVND (reference sequence). The CDR3 spans 17 residues. CDR3 amino acids: CASSIDRRGGRANVLTF.